This T cell receptor beta chain emerged from a study of control samples from healthy donors and cancer patients. The CDR3 totals 13 residues. Deletions cut 1 base from V and 2 bases from J, with 7 bases between. Germline lookup yields CDR1 SQVTM and CDR2 ANQGSEA. Only in-frame clones appear in the TCRdb table, and some are missing; sequencing was by immunoSEQ multiplex PCR. The data show some 82,000 clones, around 83% seen once. The sequence was obtained from a man aged 55 to 69 with head and neck cancer. The J gene is TRBJ2-3, the V gene TRBV29-1, with D possibly TRBD1 on 5 matching bases. The sample consisted of PBMCs. As DNA, the CDR3 is TGCAGCGTTGAAGGGACAAACACAGATACGCAGTATTTT. Translating it yields CSVEGTNTDTQYF.